This T cell receptor (beta chain) was profiled in a study of CD8+CD57+ T cells in acquired aplastic anemia. The germline V gene encodes CDR1 MNHNY and CDR2 SVGAGI (reference sequence). Trimming at V came to 5 bases and at J to 1 base, leaving 5 bases not matched to a gene. CDR3 length equals 14 residues. CD8+CD57+ cell expansion had been shown by flow cytometry in patients chosen for sequencing. For CDR3 and TCR beta VDJ profiling, genomic DNA was the template used. TCRdb independently ran MiXCR on the reads; one entry per CDR3 protein. The sample carries about 190,000 distinct CDR3 sequences, under 55% recorded once. Study-level results: Any difference that existed in CD8+ Simpson's diversity between patients and controls was not significant.

This clonotype came up many times. As yet, its antigen is unknown. Sequenced input: sorted CD4+, CD8+, or CD8+CD57+ T cells (not recorded which) from PBMCs. The TCR originated in a human donor with aplastic anemia. This sequence joins TRBV6-6 and TRBJ2-7, with TRBD2 matching 7 bases. The CDR3 sequence is CASSPLAGSYEQYF. CDR3 nucleotides: TGTGCCAGCAGTCCCTTAGCGGGTTCCTACGAGCAGTACTTC.